These T cell receptor beta chains were read from a single sample in a study of blood T cell repertoires in COVID-19. Measured with immunoSEQ multiplex PCR; TCRdb has only the in-frame clones, and not every one. The sample contains 250,000 to 300,000 clones, more than 80% of which appear only once. What was sequenced was peripheral blood. These receptors were collected from a woman aged 50 to 60 with COVID-19, enrolled during active disease. Both conserved end residues are part of each CDR3. The D gene is left open where the match is weak. Only some rows state a clone size, as once, few, many or a class for expanded clones.

CDR3nt	CDR3aa	d_gene	abundance	v_gene	j_gene
TGTGCCAGCAGCTTACGTTTCACCGGTCTGCAAGAGACCCAGTACTTC	CASSLRFTGLQETQYF	NA	NA	TRBV11-2	TRBJ2-5
TGTGCCAGCTCACCACCTTCACAGGGTTGGGAGACCCAGTACTTC	CASSPPSQGWETQYF	NA	NA	TRBV18	TRBJ2-5
TGCGCCAGCAGCTTGGGGTCTAGCGGGAGGGCAGATACGCAGTATTTT	CASSLGSSGRADTQYF	TRBD2	once	TRBV5-1	TRBJ2-3
TGTGCCAGCTCCGACGGGATTACGAACACTGAAGCTTTCTTT	CASSDGITNTEAFF	NA	NA	TRBV18	TRBJ1-1
TGTGCCAGCAGCCGTCTCGGGACAAAGAACTCTGGGGCCAACGTCCTGACTTTC	CASSRLGTKNSGANVLTF	NA	NA	TRBV3-1/TRBV3-2	TRBJ2-6
TGTGCCAGCAGCCCGGGGTCTCTAGCTCAAGAGACCCAGTACTTC	CASSPGSLAQETQYF	NA	NA	TRBV7-6	TRBJ2-5
TGTGCCAGCAGTGACACAGGGCTTAGCACAGATACGCAGTATTTT	CASSDTGLSTDTQYF	NA	NA	TRBV2	TRBJ2-3
TGTGCCAGCAGCAACCCGGGACTAGCGGGGTCTCGTGAGCAGTTCTTC	CASSNPGLAGSREQFF	TRBD2	NA	TRBV3-1/TRBV3-2	TRBJ2-1
TGTGCCAGTAGTATATCTAGCGCTTCCTACAATGAGCAGTTCTTC	CASSISSASYNEQFF	NA	NA	TRBV19	TRBJ2-1
TGCGCCAGCAGCCAAGATACCCGGGAGCGAGGTGAAAAACTGTTTTTT	CASSQDTRERGEKLFF	NA	NA	TRBV4-1	TRBJ1-4
TGTGCTAGTAGCTACCTCGGCGGGGAGCTGTTTTTT	CASSYLGGELFF	NA	NA	TRBV12-5	TRBJ2-2
TGTGCCAGCAGCGACCGGGACAGGTGGGCCCGGTTTGAAGCTTTCTTT	CASSDRDRWARFEAFF	TRBD1	NA	TRBV5-6	TRBJ1-1
TGTGCCAGCGGGTCGGGAGGGCCCCATGAGCAGTTCTTC	CASGSGGPHEQFF	TRBD2	NA	TRBV27	TRBJ2-1
TGCAGCGCCAGAACATGGGGACAGCAAGAGACCCAGTACTTC	CSARTWGQQETQYF	TRBD1	NA	TRBV29-1	TRBJ2-5
TGTGCCAGCAGCTCCCATGGGGGGGGATTGTATACCTACGAGCAGTACTTC	CASSSHGGGLYTYEQYF	TRBD2	NA	TRBV11-3	TRBJ2-7
TGTGCCAGCAGCTTGGGGGTCGTCCTAGCGGGAGAGCAGTACTTC	CASSLGVVLAGEQYF	TRBD2	NA	TRBV5-8	TRBJ2-7
TGTGCCAGTAGTATGCACGGGAGTACCTACAATGAGCAGTTCTTC	CASSMHGSTYNEQFF	NA	NA	TRBV19	TRBJ2-1
TGTGCCAGCGCCGACCTAGGGGGCAGCTCACCCCTCCACTTT	CASADLGGSSPLHF	TRBD1	NA	TRBV14	TRBJ1-6
TGTGCCAGCAGTTCCTGGGGACAGGGAGAAATTTACTCGAAATCTGGAAACACCATATATTTT	CASSSWGQGEIYSKSGNTIYF	TRBD1	NA	TRBV6-2/TRBV6-3	TRBJ1-3
TGCAGCGTTGATAAGACAGTTGCTAGCGGGAGTTACGAGCAGTACTTC	CSVDKTVASGSYEQYF	TRBD2	NA	TRBV29-1	TRBJ2-7
TGTGCCTGGAGTGTATCAGCGGGAGGGGCGAACACCGGGGAGCTGTTTTTT	CAWSVSAGGANTGELFF	TRBD2	NA	TRBV30	TRBJ2-2
TGTGCCAGCAGTGGACGCGGAGGGCGAGGATACAATGAGCAGTTCTTC	CASSGRGGRGYNEQFF	NA	NA	TRBV6-4	TRBJ2-1
TGTGCCATCAAGGCTAGCGGGGAGCACTACGAGCAGTACTTC	CAIKASGEHYEQYF	TRBD2	NA	TRBV10-3	TRBJ2-7
TGTGCCAGCAGCCTGGGGACTAGCGGATACGCCGGGGAGCTGTTTTTT	CASSLGTSGYAGELFF	TRBD2	NA	TRBV5-6	TRBJ2-2
TGTGCCAGCAGCGACGGGACTAGCGGGAGATTATCCTACGAGCAGTACTTC	CASSDGTSGRLSYEQYF	TRBD2	once	TRBV11-2	TRBJ2-7
TGTGCCAGCAGCTCAGGGGGCACTGAAGCTTTCTTT	CASSSGGTEAFF	TRBD1	NA	TRBV11-2	TRBJ1-1
TGTGCCAGCAGATTCCTGACAGGGACCCCAGTGGGGTCCTATGGCTACACCTTC	CASRFLTGTPVGSYGYTF	TRBD1	NA	TRBV27	TRBJ1-2
TGTGCCAGCAGCTCCCCGAGGGGGACTAGCGGGAGTTTGAATACGCAGTATTTT	CASSSPRGTSGSLNTQYF	TRBD2	NA	TRBV7-2	TRBJ2-3
TGCGCCAGCAGCCGCACCGGGACAGGGAGCACAGATACGCAGTATTTT	CASSRTGTGSTDTQYF	TRBD1	once	TRBV4-1	TRBJ2-3
TGTGCTAGCGGCGGGACTAGCGAGCGAGAGACCCAGTACTTC	CASGGTSERETQYF	TRBD2	NA	TRBV7-7	TRBJ2-5
TGTGCCACCAGTGATTCTGGGAGGAAAGGGACCCAGTACTTC	CATSDSGRKGTQYF	NA	NA	TRBV24-1	TRBJ2-5
TGTGCCAGCAGTGGGGCCGCCGATGGGTACACCTTC	CASSGAADGYTF	NA	few	TRBV21-1	TRBJ1-2
TGTGCCAGCAGCTTAAGGGGGCAGCCCCAGCATTTT	CASSLRGQPQHF	NA	NA	TRBV7-2	TRBJ1-5
TGCGCCAGCAGCCAAGCGCTGAGGGGGTACGAGCAGTACTTC	CASSQALRGYEQYF	NA	NA	TRBV4-3	TRBJ2-7
TGTGCCAGTAGTCCCCAAGGGGGACTAGCGGGGTACGAGCAGTACTTC	CASSPQGGLAGYEQYF	TRBD2	NA	TRBV19	TRBJ2-7
TGTGCCAGCAGTCCCCGGCCTAGCGGGAGGGAATACAATGAGCAGTTCTTC	CASSPRPSGREYNEQFF	TRBD2	once	TRBV28	TRBJ2-1
TGCGCCAGCAGCCAAGTTCCTAGCGGGAGGGTGGGGGAGACCCAGTACTTC	CASSQVPSGRVGETQYF	TRBD2	NA	TRBV4-1	TRBJ2-5
TGTGCCAGCAGCCCCGGCGGCCACGAAAGGCGAGGAGAGACCCAGTACTTC	CASSPGGHERRGETQYF	NA	few	TRBV9	TRBJ2-5
TGCAGCGGTGTCGCGAGTGGGGCCAGGGCAGAGACCCAGTACTTC	CSGVASGARAETQYF	NA	NA	TRBV29-1	TRBJ2-5
TGTGCCAGCACCTCAGGGGGATCGGGCTACACCTTC	CASTSGGSGYTF	TRBD1	NA	TRBV12-3/TRBV12-4	TRBJ1-2
TGTGCCAGCAGCTTAGCAGGGAATTACAATGAGCAGTTCTTC	CASSLAGNYNEQFF	NA	NA	TRBV7-3	TRBJ2-1
TGTGCCAGCAGCTTGGCTAGCGGGAGTACCGAGCAGTACTTC	CASSLASGSTEQYF	TRBD2	once	TRBV5-4	TRBJ2-7